This T cell receptor (beta chain) was sequenced for a study of T-cell memory formation after mild COVID-19. For the study at large: TCR clustering was largely donor specific.

Concerning this clonotype itself: Its antigen is as yet unknown.

Study results and caveats: Balance between CD4 and CD8 was seen in clones contracting day 15 to 85, and a CD4+ lean was seen in later expanders.

Between the trimmed V and J ends, which lost 2 bases and 2 bases, there was a span of 17 bases. The CDR3 runs to 17 residues. Looked up from germline, CDR1 is MNHEY and CDR2 is SVGEGT. UMIs and sample barcodes were carried by the TCR alpha and TCR beta cDNA libraries that 5'RACE produced using constant-segment primers. In TCRdb, the 5' RACE reads were re-called with MiXCR into one record per CDR3 protein. The sample lists just under 50,000 distinct CDR3 sequences, 10% to 15% occurring once. The specimen sequenced was PBMCs or a T cell subset sorted from them (not recorded which). The receptor's source is a man younger than 30 who had mild COVID-19 (a few samples of this study predate the infection). Cell type and time point are not known. The rearrangement joins TRBV6-2 or TRBV6-3 to TRBJ2-3, with D perhaps given as TRBD1 or TRBD2 (6 bases each). The CDR3 sequence is CASSYRRGTDFTDTQYF. The CDR3 DNA sequence: TGTGCCAGCAGTTACAGGAGGGGGACGGACTTCACAGATACGCAGTATTTT.